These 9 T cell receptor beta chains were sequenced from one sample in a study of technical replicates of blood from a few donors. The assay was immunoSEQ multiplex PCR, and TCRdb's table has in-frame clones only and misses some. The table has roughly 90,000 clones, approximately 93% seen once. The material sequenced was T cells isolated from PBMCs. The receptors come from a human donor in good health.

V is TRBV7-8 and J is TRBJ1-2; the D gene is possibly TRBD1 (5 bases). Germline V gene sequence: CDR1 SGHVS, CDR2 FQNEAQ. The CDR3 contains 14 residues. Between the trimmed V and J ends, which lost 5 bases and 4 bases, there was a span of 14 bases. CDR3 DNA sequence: TGTGCCAGCAGCCTTACTCAGGGCTTCTATGGCTACACCTTC. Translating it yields CASSLTQGFYGYTF.

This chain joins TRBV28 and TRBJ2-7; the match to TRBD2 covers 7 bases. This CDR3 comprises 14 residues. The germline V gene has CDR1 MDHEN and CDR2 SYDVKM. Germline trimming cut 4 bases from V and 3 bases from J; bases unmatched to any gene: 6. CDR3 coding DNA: TGTGCCAGCAGTTCGCCGGCTAGCGGCTACGAGCAGTACTTC. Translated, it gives CASSSPASGYEQYF.

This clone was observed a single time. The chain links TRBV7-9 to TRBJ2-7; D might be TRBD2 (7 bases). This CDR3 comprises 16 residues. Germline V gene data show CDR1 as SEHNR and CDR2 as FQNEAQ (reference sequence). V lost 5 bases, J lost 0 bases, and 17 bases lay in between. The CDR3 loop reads CASSPVAGALSYEQYF. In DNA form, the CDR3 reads TGTGCCAGCAGCCCCGTGGCGGGGGCCCTCTCCTACGAGCAGTACTTC.

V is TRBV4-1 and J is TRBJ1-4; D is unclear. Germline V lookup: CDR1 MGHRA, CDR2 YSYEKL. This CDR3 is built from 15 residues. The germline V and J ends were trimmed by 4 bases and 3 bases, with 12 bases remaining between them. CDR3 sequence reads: CASSLAFIANEKLFF. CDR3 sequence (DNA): TGCGCCAGCAGCCTTGCGTTTATAGCTAATGAAAAACTGTTTTTT.

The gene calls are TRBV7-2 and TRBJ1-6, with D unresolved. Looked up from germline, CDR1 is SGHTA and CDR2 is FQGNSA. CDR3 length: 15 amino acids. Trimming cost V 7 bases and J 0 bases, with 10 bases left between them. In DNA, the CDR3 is TGTGCCAGCACCCATAATAGCTCCTATAATTCACCCCTCCACTTT. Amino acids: CASTHNSSYNSPLHF. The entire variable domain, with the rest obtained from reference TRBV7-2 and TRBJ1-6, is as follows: GAGVSQSPSNKVTEKGKDVELRCDPISGHTALYWYRQSLGQGLEFLIYFQGNSAPDKSGLPSDRFSAERTGGSVSTLTIQRTQQEDSAVYLCASTHNSSYNSPLHFGNGTRLTVT.

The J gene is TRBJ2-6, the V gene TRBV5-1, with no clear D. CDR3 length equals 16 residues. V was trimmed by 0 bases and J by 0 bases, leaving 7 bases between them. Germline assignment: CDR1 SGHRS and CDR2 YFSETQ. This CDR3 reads CASSLGQRSGANVLTF. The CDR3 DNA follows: TGCGCCAGCAGCTTGGGGCAGCGCTCTGGGGCCAACGTCCTGACTTTC.

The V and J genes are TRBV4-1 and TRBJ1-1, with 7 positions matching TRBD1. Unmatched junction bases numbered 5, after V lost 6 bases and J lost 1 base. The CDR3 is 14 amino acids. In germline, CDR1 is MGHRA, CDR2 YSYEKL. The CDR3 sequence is CASRLRGENTEAFF. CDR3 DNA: TGCGCCAGCAGACTCAGGGGGGAGAACACTGAAGCTTTCTTT.

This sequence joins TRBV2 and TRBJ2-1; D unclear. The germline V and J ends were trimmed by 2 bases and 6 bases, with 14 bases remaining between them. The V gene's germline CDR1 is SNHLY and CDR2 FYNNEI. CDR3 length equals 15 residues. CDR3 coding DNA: TGTGCCAGCAGTGAAACCGCCCGGGTGGCCAATGAGCAGTTCTTC. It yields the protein CASSETARVANEQFF.

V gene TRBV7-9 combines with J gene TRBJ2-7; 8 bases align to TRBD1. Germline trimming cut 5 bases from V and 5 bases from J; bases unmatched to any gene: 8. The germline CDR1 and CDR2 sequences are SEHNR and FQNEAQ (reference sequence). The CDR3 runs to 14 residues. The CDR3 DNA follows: TGTGCCAGCAGCGTCCGACAGGGGTTCGACGAGCAGTACTTC. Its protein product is CASSVRQGFDEQYF. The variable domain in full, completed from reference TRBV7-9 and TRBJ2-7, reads DTGVSQNPRHKITKRGQNVTFRCDPISEHNRLYWYRQTLGQGPEFLTYFQNEAQLEKSRLLSDRFSAERPKGSFSTLEIQRTEQGDSAMYLCASSVRQGFDEQYFGPGTRLTVT.